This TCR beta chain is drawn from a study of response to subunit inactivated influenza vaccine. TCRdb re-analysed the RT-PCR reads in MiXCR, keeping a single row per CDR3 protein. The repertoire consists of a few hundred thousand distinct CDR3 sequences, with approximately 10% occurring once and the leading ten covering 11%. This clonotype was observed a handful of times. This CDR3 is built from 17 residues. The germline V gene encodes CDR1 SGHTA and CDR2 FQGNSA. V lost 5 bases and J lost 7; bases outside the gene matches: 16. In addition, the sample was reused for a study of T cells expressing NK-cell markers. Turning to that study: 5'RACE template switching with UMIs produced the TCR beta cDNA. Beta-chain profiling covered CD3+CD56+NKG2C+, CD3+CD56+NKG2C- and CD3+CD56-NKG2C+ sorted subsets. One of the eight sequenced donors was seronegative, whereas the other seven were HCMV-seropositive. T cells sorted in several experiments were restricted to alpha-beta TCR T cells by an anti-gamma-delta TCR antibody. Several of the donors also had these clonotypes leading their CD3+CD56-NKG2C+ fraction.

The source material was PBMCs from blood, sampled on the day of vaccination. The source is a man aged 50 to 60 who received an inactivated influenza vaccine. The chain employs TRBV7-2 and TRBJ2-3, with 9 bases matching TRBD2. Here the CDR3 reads CASSMMSGTSLSNTQYF. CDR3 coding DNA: TGTGCCAGCAGCATGATGTCTGGGACTAGCCTTTCGAATACGCAGTATTTT.